Listed below are T cell receptor beta chains from one sample, sequenced in a study of T cell responses to AZD1222 COVID-19 vaccine. Libraries were prepared by immunoSEQ multiplex PCR; TCRdb keeps only in-frame clonotypes and omits some of them. Here the sample table reports around 140,000 clones. Sequenced sample: peripheral blood. The receptors were gathered from an adult in good health. Both conserved end residues are part of each CDR3.

J gene	V gene	CDR3 length	CDR3 protein
TRBJ1-1	TRBV19	14	CASSLDRRYVEAFF
TRBJ1-1	TRBV10-2	16	CASSERPPSANTEAFF
TRBJ2-3	TRBV7-9	15	CASSGRPTSTDTQYF
TRBJ2-5	TRBV7-2	13	CASSLGYMETQYF
TRBJ2-5	TRBV7-9	15	CASSLDGQGQETQYF
TRBJ1-2	TRBV30	17	CAWSVPRGPTFHYGYTF
TRBJ2-7	TRBV4-1	18	CASSPNGPSGQGAYEQYF
TRBJ2-2	TRBV20-1	11	CSAPLLGELFF
TRBJ1-2	TRBV25-1	14	CASSESWANYGYTF
TRBJ2-5	TRBV29-1	14	CSAGQGGSTETQYF
TRBJ1-2	TRBV30	13	CAWSVARGYGYTF
TRBJ2-3	TRBV9	14	CASSVDSNTDTQYF
TRBJ1-5	TRBV6-2/TRBV6-3	19	CASSYSVGTGGYGNQPQHF
TRBJ1-2	TRBV15	14	CATSRGGAPYGYTF
TRBJ2-7	TRBV20-1	11	CSARRGPEQYF
TRBJ1-4	TRBV2	15	CASSETGVANEKLFF
TRBJ1-4	TRBV6-2/TRBV6-3	17	CASSYSPESAPNEKLFF
TRBJ1-2	TRBV5-4	14	CASSFGGPAAGYTF
TRBJ1-1	TRBV7-6	16	CASSRQRGRQNTEAFF
TRBJ2-7	TRBV3-1/TRBV3-2	13	CASRRTGVGEQYF
TRBJ2-3	TRBV6-1	16	CASSELQGAGTDTQYF
TRBJ1-1	TRBV18	13	CASSQSPGLEPFF
TRBJ1-5	TRBV7-9	17	CASIHRQEKYWDQPQHF
TRBJ1-1	TRBV4-3	14	CASSSRLDSHEAFF
TRBJ2-2	TRBV25-1	15	CASSDRQAGTGELFF
TRBJ2-1	TRBV27	15	CASSLWLADYNEQFF
TRBJ1-6	TRBV5-5	15	CASSLDSRDNSPLHF
TRBJ1-5	TRBV23-1	16	CASSRDAPGNNQPQHF
TRBJ1-4	TRBV5-1	16	CASSLGGGNVNEKLFF
TRBJ2-7	TRBV7-3	13	CASSPGRAYEQYF
TRBJ1-1	TRBV9	15	CASSLQGSMNTEAFF
TRBJ1-2	TRBV24-1	15	CATSDPRTGNYGYTF
TRBJ1-1	TRBV6-2/TRBV6-3	16	CASSPLGSQMNTEAFF
TRBJ2-1	TRBV5-1	15	CASSPGPGDYNEQFF
TRBJ1-3	TRBV5-1	13	CASSLQGGNTIYF
TRBJ2-1	TRBV6-5	15	CASTPPGGVGNEQFF
TRBJ1-6	TRBV5-5	14	CASSLGHYNSPLHF
TRBJ1-5	TRBV5-3	17	CARSHRGRPYSNQPQHF
TRBJ2-1	TRBV5-1	16	CASSLASGGAYNEQFF
TRBJ2-6	TRBV7-9	17	CASSTQTTGAGANVLTF
TRBJ2-7	TRBV5-1	18	CASSLAGTSGPAQGEQYF
TRBJ2-7	TRBV11-1	14	CASQPGQGAYEQYF
TRBJ2-1	TRBV28	14	CASNQGADYNEQFF
TRBJ1-2	TRBV6-5	14	CASSPTGQNYGYTF
TRBJ2-2	TRBV9	16	CASSLGDRGPTGELFF
TRBJ1-1	TRBV5-1	15	CASSLGGGSNTEAFF
TRBJ1-6	TRBV25-1	15	CASTGTGGFSSPLHF
TRBJ1-1	TRBV3-1/TRBV3-2	13	CASRGTWGSEAFF
TRBJ1-3	TRBV28	11	CASTGLNTIYF